This T cell receptor (beta chain) was retrieved from a study of technical replicates of blood from a handful of donors. Germline V CDR1 and CDR2: MDHEN, SYDVKM. The CDR3 is 11 amino acids. Between the trimmed V and J ends, which lost 5 bases and 2 bases, there was a span of 4 bases. The assay was immunoSEQ multiplex PCR, and TCRdb's table has in-frame clones only and misses some. The sample carries tens of thousands of clones, less than 96% recorded once. The chain links TRBV28 to TRBJ2-7, with D unclear. The TCR was taken from a human donor in good health. Sequenced: T cells isolated from PBMCs. The CDR3: CASSPAYEQYF. The CDR3 coding sequence is TGTGCCAGCAGTCCGGCCTACGAGCAGTACTTC.